This is a list of T cell receptor delta chains from one sample in a study of Vδ1+ human thymocytes. TCRdb reanalysed the multiplex PCR reads via CATT. The repertoire holds tens of thousands of delta-chain clones, 29% seen once, with around 1.6% in the top ten. The sample was Vdelta1+ gamma-delta thymocytes from the thymus. These receptor sequences come from a boy younger than two who had congenital heart surgery. Each CDR3 is given with its conserved first and last residue. A D gene is named only where the DNA matches it firmly. Not all rows give a size; the values are once, few, many and, for expanded clones, a class.

D gene: TRDD3; J gene: TRDJ1; V gene: TRDV1; clone size: NA; CDR3 protein: CALGGGSPTGTGGHYTDKLIF; CDR3 DNA: TGTGCTCTTGGGGGGGGATCCCCTACAGGTACTGGGGGCCACTACACCGATAAACTCATCTTT
D gene: TRDD3; J gene: TRDJ1; V gene: TRDV1; clone size: NA; CDR3 protein: CALGGHFLRSTGGARYTDKLIF; CDR3 DNA: TGTGCTCTTGGGGGCCATTTCCTACGAAGTACTGGGGGAGCACGATACACCGATAAACTCATCTTT
D gene: TRDD3; J gene: TRDJ1; V gene: TRDV1; clone size: many; CDR3 protein: CALAFTKLPLGDITDKLIF; CDR3 DNA: TGTGCTCTTGCCTTCACAAAGCTTCCCCTGGGGGATATCACCGATAAACTCATCTTT
D gene: TRDD3; J gene: TRDJ1; V gene: TRDV1; clone size: medium-sized; CDR3 protein: CALGDRCRDTGKLIF; CDR3 DNA: TGTGCTCTTGGGGATAGGTGTAGGGATACAGGTAAACTCATCTTT
D gene: NA; J gene: TRDJ1; V gene: TRDV1; clone size: few; CDR3 protein: CALGEPGRPAYTDKLIF; CDR3 DNA: TGTGCTCTTGGGGAACCCGGGCGCCCCGCGTACACCGATAAACTCATCTTT
D gene: TRDD3; J gene: TRDJ1; V gene: TRDV1; clone size: NA; CDR3 protein: CALGEAIPFSAFFPDTGGLVEVADKLIF; CDR3 DNA: TGTGCTCTTGGGGAGGCCATTCCTTTCTCAGCCTTCTTTCCTGATACTGGGGGATTAGTAGAAGTGGCCGATAAACTCATCTTT
D gene: NA; J gene: TRDJ1; V gene: TRDV1; clone size: few; CDR3 protein: CALGEPKKVLYTDKLIF; CDR3 DNA: TGTGCTCTTGGGGAACCAAAAAAGGTCCTGTACACCGATAAACTCATCTTT
D gene: NA; J gene: TRDJ1; V gene: TRDV1; clone size: few; CDR3 protein: CALGDPTPGDKLIF; CDR3 DNA: TGTGCTCTTGGCGATCCTACCCCGGGCGATAAACTCATCTTT
D gene: NA; J gene: TRDJ1; V gene: TRDV1; clone size: few; CDR3 protein: CALGGAGFLFVTDKLIF; CDR3 DNA: TGTGCTCTTGGGGGTGCGGGGTTCCTCTTCGTTACCGATAAACTCATCTTT
D gene: NA; J gene: TRDJ1; V gene: TRDV1; clone size: few; CDR3 protein: CALGDSAAFF; CDR3 DNA: TGTGCTCTTGGGGATTCCGCAGCCTTCTTT
D gene: TRDD2; J gene: TRDJ1; V gene: TRDV1; clone size: few; CDR3 protein: CALGVTPEAELPKVRATRRYTDKLIF; CDR3 DNA: TGTGCTCTTGGGGTAACCCCTGAGGCCGAGCTTCCTAAAGTTCGGGCTACGCGAAGGTACACCGATAAACTCATCTTT
D gene: TRDD3; J gene: TRDJ3; V gene: TRDV2; clone size: NA; CDR3 protein: CATSCYWGPSSWDTRQMFF; CDR3 DNA: TGTGCCACGAGTTGTTACTGGGGGCCAAGCTCCTGGGACACCCGACAGATGTTTTTC
D gene: TRDD3; J gene: TRDJ1; V gene: TRDV1; clone size: once; CDR3 protein: CALGDIGPFLLGIRVGTDKLIF; CDR3 DNA: TGTGCTCTTGGGGACATCGGACCTTTCCTGCTGGGGATACGCGTGGGGACCGATAAGCTCATCTTT
D gene: NA; J gene: TRDJ1; V gene: TRDV1; clone size: NA; CDR3 protein: CALGGPIKLSRTDKLIF; CDR3 DNA: TGTGCTCTTGGTGGACCCATCAAGCTGTCGCGCACCGATAAACTCATCTTT
D gene: TRDD3; J gene: TRDJ1; V gene: TRDV1; clone size: NA; CDR3 protein: CALSRGPVLGDRNDKLIF; CDR3 DNA: TGTGCTCTTTCCCGGGGCCCCGTACTGGGGGATCGGAACGATAAACTCATCTTT
D gene: NA; J gene: TRDJ1; V gene: TRDV1; clone size: few; CDR3 protein: CALGNPTPYPNTDKLIF; CDR3 DNA: TGTGCTCTTGGGAACCCTACACCGTACCCTAACACCGATAAACTCATCTTT
D gene: TRDD3; J gene: TRDJ1; V gene: TRDV1; clone size: once; CDR3 protein: CALGEKGIPLFIVGDAYTDKLIF; CDR3 DNA: TGTGCTCTTGGGGAAAAGGGTATCCCTTTATTCATAGTGGGGGATGCGTACACCGATAAACTCATCTTT
D gene: TRDD3; J gene: TRDJ1; V gene: TRDV1; clone size: NA; CDR3 protein: CALGEPPYRDWGENKLIF; CDR3 DNA: TGTGCTCTTGGGGAACCGCCCTATAGGGACTGGGGAGAGAATAAACTCATCTTT
D gene: TRDD3; J gene: TRDJ1; V gene: TRDV1; clone size: NA; CDR3 protein: CALGQGALTGGYACTDKLIF; CDR3 DNA: TGTGCTCTTGGGCAGGGGGCGCTTACTGGGGGATACGCGTGTACCGATAAACTCATCTTT
D gene: TRDD3; J gene: TRDJ1; V gene: TRDV1; clone size: NA; CDR3 protein: CALGVPGGRNRTGGSPKLIF; CDR3 DNA: TGTGCTCTTGGGGTCCCCGGCGGCCGAAACCGTACTGGGGGATCCCCAAAACTCATCTTT
D gene: TRDD3; J gene: TRDJ1; V gene: TRDV1; clone size: few; CDR3 protein: CALGELIRRVLGDPTGGTDKLIF; CDR3 DNA: TGTGCTCTTGGGGAACTGATCAGGCGAGTACTGGGGGATCCCACCGGGGGCACCGATAAACTCATCTTT